A selection of T cell receptor beta chains follows, all from one sample in a study of blood T cell repertoires in COVID-19. Some clones are missing from TCRdb's copy, which holds only in-frame ones; the method was immunoSEQ multiplex PCR. The table shows roughly 80,000 clones, with roughly 90% occurring only once. Sequenced sample: peripheral blood. These TCRs come from a man aged 50-60 years with COVID-19, enrolled during active disease. Both conserved end residues are part of each CDR3. The order of the fields is clone size, J gene, V gene, D gene, CDR3 DNA, CDR3 protein. D genes are given only for firm matches. Only part of the rows carry a size: once, few, many, or a class if the clone is expanded.

>NA|TRBJ2-3|TRBV30|TRBD1
TGTGCCTGGTCCCCGGGACAGGGAACAGATACGCAGTATTTT
CAWSPGQGTDTQYF
>NA|TRBJ1-1|TRBV5-1|NA
TGCGCCAGCAGCTGGACAACGGGACACCAGAACACTGAAGCTTTCTTT
CASSWTTGHQNTEAFF
>few|TRBJ2-1|TRBV2|TRBD2
TGTGCCAGCAGTGGGGTAGCGGGAACCCCGGAGCAGTTCTTC
CASSGVAGTPEQFF
>once|TRBJ2-7|TRBV28|TRBD1
TGTGCCAGCAGTTTGCATCCGGGACAGGGACCCCACGAGCAGTACTTC
CASSLHPGQGPHEQYF
>NA|TRBJ2-5|TRBV6-6|NA
TGTGCCAGCAGTTCGACAGGACAAGAGACCCAGTACTTC
CASSSTGQETQYF
>NA|TRBJ1-4|TRBV4-1|NA
TGCGCCAGCAGCCCCCCGAACGGGTTTCCTAATGAAAAACTGTTTTTT
CASSPPNGFPNEKLFF
>NA|TRBJ2-3|TRBV2|TRBD2
TGTGCCAGCCTAAGCGGGAGCGATACAGATACGCAGTATTTT
CASLSGSDTDTQYF
>NA|TRBJ1-5|TRBV9|NA
TGTGCCAGCAGCACCGACAGGATGGGTCAGCCCCAGCATTTT
CASSTDRMGQPQHF
>NA|TRBJ1-2|TRBV4-2|NA
TGTGCCAGCAGCCAGGCAGATTTACAGATGGGCTACACCTTC
CASSQADLQMGYTF
>NA|TRBJ2-1|TRBV2|TRBD2
TGTGCCAGCACTCGGGAGGGCTATGAGCAGTTCTTC
CASTREGYEQFF
>NA|TRBJ1-3|TRBV29-1|TRBD1
TGCAGCGTTGTCCGACAGGGGGGAAACACCATATATTTT
CSVVRQGGNTIYF
>once|TRBJ2-1|TRBV11-2|TRBD2
TGTGCCAGCAGCTTAGACGGACTAGCGGGAGGGCCAAACAACAATGAGCAGTTCTTC
CASSLDGLAGGPNNNEQFF
>NA|TRBJ2-2|TRBV5-1|NA
TGCGCCAGCACACAACTACTCGGCGGGGAGCTGTTTTTT
CASTQLLGGELFF
>NA|TRBJ1-4|TRBV30|TRBD1
TGTGCCTGGAGTCCATCCAGGACAGGGTGGTGGAAAGAAAAACTGTTTTTT
CAWSPSRTGWWKEKLFF
>NA|TRBJ1-1|TRBV5-6|NA
TGTGCCAGCAGCTTGGGTTGGGGAGCTGAAGCTTTCTTT
CASSLGWGAEAFF
>NA|TRBJ2-3|TRBV27|NA
TGTGCCAGCAGCCTACGGAAGGAGACAGATACGCAGTATTTT
CASSLRKETDTQYF
>NA|TRBJ1-6|TRBV27|TRBD1
TGTGCCAGCAGACCGGGACAGGGTAATTCACCCCTCCACTTT
CASRPGQGNSPLHF
>NA|TRBJ1-1|TRBV6-5|NA
TGTGCCAGCAGTTCTCCGGGGGAGGGGACTGAAGCTTTCTTT
CASSSPGEGTEAFF
>NA|TRBJ1-2|TRBV25-1|TRBD1
TGTGCCAGCAGTGGAACAGGGGCCCCAAACTATGGCTACACCTTC
CASSGTGAPNYGYTF
>NA|TRBJ2-1|TRBV5-1|TRBD2
TGCGCCAGCAGCTTGACGGCTAGCGGGAGCGGCGGCGAGCAGTTCTTC
CASSLTASGSGGEQFF
>NA|TRBJ2-7|TRBV5-1|NA
TGCGCCAGCAGCCCTCAACAGGGAATGGGCGAGCAGTACTTC
CASSPQQGMGEQYF
>NA|TRBJ2-3|TRBV4-2|TRBD2
TGTGCCAGCAGCCCACCCTTCCTGACGGGAGGAGCAGATACGCAGTATTTT
CASSPPFLTGGADTQYF